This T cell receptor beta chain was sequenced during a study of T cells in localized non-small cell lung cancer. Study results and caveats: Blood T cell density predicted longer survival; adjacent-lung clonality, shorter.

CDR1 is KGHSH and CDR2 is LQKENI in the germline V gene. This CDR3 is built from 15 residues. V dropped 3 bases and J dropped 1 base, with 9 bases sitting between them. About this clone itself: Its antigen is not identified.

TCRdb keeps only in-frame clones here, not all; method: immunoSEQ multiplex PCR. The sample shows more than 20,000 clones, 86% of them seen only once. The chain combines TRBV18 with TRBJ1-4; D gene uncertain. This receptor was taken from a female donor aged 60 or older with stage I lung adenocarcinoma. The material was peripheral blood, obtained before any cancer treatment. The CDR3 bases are TGTGCCAGCTCACCTGGGCCGGGAACTAATGAAAAACTGTTTTTT. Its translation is CASSPGPGTNEKLFF.